These 10 T cell receptor beta chains originate from one sample sequenced in a study of CXCR3-negative and CXCR3-positive naive CD8 T cells. Their antigens are not known. Findings and caveats of the study: Researchers report that CXCR3-positive naive cells carry more hydrophobic TRB CDR3s than CXCR3-negative naive cells.

UMI-tagged TRB cDNA libraries were built via 5' RACE. TCRdb reprocessed the 5' RACE reads and stores each CDR3 protein as one record, lacking DNA. The listing records 50,000 to 65,000 distinct CDR3 sequences. Sequenced material: naive CXCR3+ CD8+ T cells from blood. Documented subset: CD45RO-CCR7+CD27+CD95- naive CD8+ T cells expressing CXCR3 (TNR3+). Receptors originate from a human donor in good health. Some clones in this sample may be carry-over from other donors' samples.

The chain recombines TRBV20-1 with TRBJ1-1. Germline V gene lookup returns CDR1 DFQATT and CDR2 SNEGSKA (reference sequence). This CDR3 has 14 residues. The CDR3 sequence is CSSRDGTGNTEAFF.

The chain carries TRBV29-1 and TRBJ2-5. This CDR3 contains 14 residues. Germline V gene sequence: CDR1 SQVTM, CDR2 ANQGSEA. The CDR3 protein is CSVEEAGVQETQYF.

The gene calls are TRBV7-6 and TRBJ2-5; there is no DNA to check the TCRdb D call of TRBD1. The length of the CDR3 is 18 residues. The germline V gene encodes CDR1 SGHVS and CDR2 FNYEAQ. CDR3 residues: CASSSAPGTGGFLETQYF. The full variable domain, completed using reference TRBV7-6 and TRBJ2-5, is GAGVSQSPRYKVTKRGQDVALRCDPISGHVSLYWYRQALGQGPEFLTYFNYEAQQDKSGLPNDRFSAERPEGSISTLTIQRTEQRDSAMYRCASSSAPGTGGFLETQYFGPGTRLLVL.

The chain joins TRBV2 to TRBJ2-1. The CDR3 extends over 12 amino acids. Germline-derived CDR1 and CDR2 are SNHLY and FYNNEI. The CDR3 sequence is CASMGSYNEQFF.

The chain's CDR3 is CASSPYRAPGANVLTF. The chain carries TRBV12-3 or TRBV12-4 and TRBJ2-6. The CDR3 extends over 16 amino acids.

The chain links TRBV6-5 to TRBJ2-1; TCRdb proposes TRBD1, but this gene call is untestable without DNA. The CDR3 runs 16 residues. In germline, CDR1 is MNHEY, CDR2 SVGAGI. CDR3 residues: CASSHSFGGGDNEQFF.

J is TRBJ2-7 and V is TRBV7-2; lacking DNA, the TRBD1 call made by TCRdb goes unchecked. The CDR3 sequence is 13 residues long. Looked up from germline, CDR1 is SGHTA and CDR2 is FQGNSA. The CDR3 is CASSWGWGYEQYF.

The genes are TRBV27 and TRBJ2-5; TCRdb's D call, TRBD1, is unchecked because there is no DNA. Germline CDR1 is MNHEY and CDR2 is SMNVEV (reference sequence). The CDR3 runs 14 residues. The CDR3 reads CASSPRGGLETQYF.

The V call is TRBV29-1, the J call TRBJ1-1. This CDR3 contains 13 residues. Germline V gene data show CDR1 as SQVTM and CDR2 as ANQGSEA. CDR3 protein: CSVEFQQNTEAFF.

This chain links TRBV6-6 with TRBJ2-3; as DNA is missing, the TRBD1 call by TCRdb cannot be tested. The CDR3 spans 13 residues. Germline V gene lookup returns CDR1 MNHNY and CDR2 SVGAGI (reference sequence). Here the CDR3 reads CASRDRVGDTQYF.